This T cell receptor beta chain came from a study of T cell responses to AZD1222 COVID-19 vaccine. Findings of the study overall: Breadth and depth of Spike-specific TCRs rose after two AZD1222 doses.

Profiling relied on immunoSEQ multiplex PCR, and the TCRdb table lists in-frame clones only, not all of them. The sample has some 58,000 clones, approximately 80% seen once; the top ten hold less than 5%. The CDR3 spans 14 residues. V was shortened by 0 bases and J by 1 base, with 6 bases between the two germline ends. Per the germline V gene, CDR1 is LNHNV and CDR2 is YYDKDF (reference sequence). As regards this clone: Antigen unknown.

J is TRBJ1-1 and V is TRBV15, with D unresolved. The TCR originated in an adult who received the AZD1222 COVID-19 vaccine. The sample consisted of peripheral blood, taken 28 days after the second AZD1222 dose. The CDR3 here is CATSRDMGNTEAFF. The CDR3 DNA reads TGTGCCACCAGCAGAGACATGGGGAACACTGAAGCTTTCTTT.